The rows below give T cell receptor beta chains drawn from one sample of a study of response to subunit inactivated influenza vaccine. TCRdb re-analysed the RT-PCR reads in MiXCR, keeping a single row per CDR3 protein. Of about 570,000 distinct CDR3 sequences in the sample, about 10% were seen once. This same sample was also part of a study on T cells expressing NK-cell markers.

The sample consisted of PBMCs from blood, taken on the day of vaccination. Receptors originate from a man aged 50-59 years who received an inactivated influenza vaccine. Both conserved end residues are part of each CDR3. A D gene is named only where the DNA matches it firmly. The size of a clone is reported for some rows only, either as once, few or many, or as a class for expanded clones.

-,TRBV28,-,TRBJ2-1,CASSSLRDSRYNEQFF,TGTGCCAGCAGCAGCCTCCGGGACTCCCGTTACAATGAGCAGTTCTTC
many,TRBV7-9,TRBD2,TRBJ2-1,CASSPLAGGHNEQFF,TGTGCCAGCAGCCCCCTAGCGGGAGGGCACAATGAGCAGTTCTTC
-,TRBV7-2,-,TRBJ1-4,CASSLNPQMANEKLFF,TGTGCCAGCAGCTTAAATCCTCAAATGGCTAATGAAAAACTGTTTTTT
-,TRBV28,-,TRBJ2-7,CASSNARGYYEQYF,TGTGCCAGCAGCAACGCACGGGGGTACTACGAGCAGTACTTC
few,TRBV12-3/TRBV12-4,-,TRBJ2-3,CASNLSPDTQYF,TGTGCCAGCAATTTATCCCCGGATACGCAGTATTTT
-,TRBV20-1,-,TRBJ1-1,CSARDGPGFDTEAFF,TGCAGTGCTAGAGATGGTCCGGGGTTCGACACTGAAGCTTTCTTT
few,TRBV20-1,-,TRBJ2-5,CSARGRHQETQYF,TGCAGTGCTAGAGGGCGGCACCAAGAGACCCAGTACTTC
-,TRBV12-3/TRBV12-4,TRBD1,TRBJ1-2,CASSFTGQGAGGYTF,TGTGCCAGCAGTTTCACGGGACAGGGGGCAGGAGGCTACACCTTC
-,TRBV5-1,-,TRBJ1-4,CASSFNTFRNEKLFF,TGCGCCAGCAGCTTCAACACCTTCAGGAATGAAAAACTGTTTTTT
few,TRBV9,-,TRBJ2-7,CASSVDEREQYF,TGTGCCAGCAGCGTAGACGAGCGCGAGCAGTACTTC
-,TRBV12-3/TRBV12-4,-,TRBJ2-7,CAGSSTYEQYF,TGTGCCGGCAGCTCTACCTACGAGCAGTACTTC
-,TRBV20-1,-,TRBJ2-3,CSARAMGEGTDTQYF,TGCAGTGCTAGAGCCATGGGGGAGGGCACAGATACGCAGTATTTT
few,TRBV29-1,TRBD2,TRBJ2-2,CSLPSGAGTGELFF,TGCAGCCTCCCTAGCGGGGCGGGCACCGGGGAGCTGTTTTTT
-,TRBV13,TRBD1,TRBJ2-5,CASSLGQGEVETQYF,TGTGCCAGCAGCTTAGGACAGGGGGAGGTGGAGACCCAGTACTTC
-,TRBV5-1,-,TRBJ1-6,CASSPAGTGNSPLHF,TGCGCCAGCAGCCCGGCCGGGACTGGCAATTCACCCCTCCACTTT
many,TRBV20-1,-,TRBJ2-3,CSAQSGPDTQYF,TGCAGTGCGCAGTCGGGGCCAGATACGCAGTATTTT